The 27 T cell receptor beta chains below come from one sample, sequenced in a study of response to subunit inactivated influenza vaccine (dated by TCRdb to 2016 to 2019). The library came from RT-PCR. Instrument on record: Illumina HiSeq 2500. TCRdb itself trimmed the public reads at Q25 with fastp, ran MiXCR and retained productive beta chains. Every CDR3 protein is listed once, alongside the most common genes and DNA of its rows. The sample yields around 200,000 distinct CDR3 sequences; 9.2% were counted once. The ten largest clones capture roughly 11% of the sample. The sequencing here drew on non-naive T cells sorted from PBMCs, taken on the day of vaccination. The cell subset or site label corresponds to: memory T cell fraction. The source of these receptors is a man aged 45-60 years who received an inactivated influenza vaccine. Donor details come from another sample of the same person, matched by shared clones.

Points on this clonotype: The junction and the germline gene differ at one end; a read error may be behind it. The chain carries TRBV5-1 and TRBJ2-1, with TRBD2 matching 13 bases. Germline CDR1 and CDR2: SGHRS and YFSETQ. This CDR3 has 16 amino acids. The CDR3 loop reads CAISLTSGGAHNEQFF. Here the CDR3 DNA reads TGCGCCATCAGCTTAACTAGCGGGGGGGCCCACAATGAGCAGTTCTTC.

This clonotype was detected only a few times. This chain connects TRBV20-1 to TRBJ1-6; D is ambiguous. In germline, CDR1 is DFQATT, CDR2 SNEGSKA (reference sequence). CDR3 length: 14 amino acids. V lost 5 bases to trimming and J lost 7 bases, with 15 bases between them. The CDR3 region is CSAQADGNNSPLHF. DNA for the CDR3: TGCAGTGCTCAGGCGGACGGGAACAATTCACCCCTCCACTTT.

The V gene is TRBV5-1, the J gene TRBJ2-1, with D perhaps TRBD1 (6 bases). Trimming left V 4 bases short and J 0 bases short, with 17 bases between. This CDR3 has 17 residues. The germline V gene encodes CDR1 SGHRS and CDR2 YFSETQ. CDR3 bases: TGCGCCAGCAGCGTCATTCCGGGACAAAGCTCCTACAATGAGCAGTTCTTC. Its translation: CASSVIPGQSSYNEQFF.

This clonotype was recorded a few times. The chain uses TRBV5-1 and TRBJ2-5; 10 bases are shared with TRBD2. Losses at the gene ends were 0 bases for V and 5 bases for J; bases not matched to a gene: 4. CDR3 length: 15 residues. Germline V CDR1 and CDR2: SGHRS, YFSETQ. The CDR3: CASSLERGGRETQYF. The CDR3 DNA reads TGCGCCAGCAGCTTGGAGCGGGGGGGCCGCGAGACCCAGTACTTC.

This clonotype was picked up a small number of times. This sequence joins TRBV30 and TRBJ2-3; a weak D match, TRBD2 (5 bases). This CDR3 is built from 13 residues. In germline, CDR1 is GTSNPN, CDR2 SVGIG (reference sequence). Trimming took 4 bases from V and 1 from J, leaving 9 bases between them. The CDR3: CAWIVGGTDTQYF. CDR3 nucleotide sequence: TGTGCCTGGATTGTGGGAGGCACAGATACGCAGTATTTT.

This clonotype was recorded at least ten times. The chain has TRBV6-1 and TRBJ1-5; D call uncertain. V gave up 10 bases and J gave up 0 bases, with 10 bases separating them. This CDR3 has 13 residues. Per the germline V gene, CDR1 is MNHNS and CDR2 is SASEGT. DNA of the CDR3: TGTGCCATCCGAGAGGTTAGCAATCAGCCCCAGCATTTT. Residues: CAIREVSNQPQHF.

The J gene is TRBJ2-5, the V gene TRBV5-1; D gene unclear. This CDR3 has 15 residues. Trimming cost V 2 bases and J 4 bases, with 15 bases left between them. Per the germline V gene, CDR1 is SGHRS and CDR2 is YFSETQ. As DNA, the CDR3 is TGCGCCAGCAGCTTCAACCCTGAGATTGGAGAGACCCAGTACTTC. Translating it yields CASSFNPEIGETQYF. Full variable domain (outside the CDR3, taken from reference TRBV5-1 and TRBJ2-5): KAGVTQTPRYLIKTRGQQVTLSCSPISGHRSVSWYQQTPGQGLQFLFEYFSETQRNKGNFPGRFSGRQFSNSRSEMNVSTLELGDSALYLCASSFNPEIGETQYFGPGTRLLVL.

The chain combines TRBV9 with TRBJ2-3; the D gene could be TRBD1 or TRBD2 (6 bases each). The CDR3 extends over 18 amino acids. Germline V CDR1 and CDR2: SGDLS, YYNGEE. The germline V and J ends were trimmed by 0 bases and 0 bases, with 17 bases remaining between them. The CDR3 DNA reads TGTGCCAGCAGCGTAGGACTCAGAGGGGGGCGAAGCACAGATACGCAGTATTTT. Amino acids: CASSVGLRGGRSTDTQYF.

The CDR3 DNA sequence: TGTGCCAGCAGTTTAATGGGAGGGGGATTTGAGACCCAGTACTTC. Translation gives CASSLMGGGFETQYF. V is TRBV28 and J is TRBJ2-5; a weak D match, TRBD2 (7 bases). Trimming took 2 bases from V and 5 from J, leaving 15 bases between them. Germline V lookup: CDR1 MDHEN, CDR2 SYDVKM. CDR3 length: 15 residues.

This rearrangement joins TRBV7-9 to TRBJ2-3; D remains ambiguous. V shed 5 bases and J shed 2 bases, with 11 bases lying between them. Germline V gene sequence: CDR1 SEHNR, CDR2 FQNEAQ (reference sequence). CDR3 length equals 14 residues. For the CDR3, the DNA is TGTGCCAGCAGCCTGGACGGGCCCACAGATACGCAGTATTTT. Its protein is CASSLDGPTDTQYF. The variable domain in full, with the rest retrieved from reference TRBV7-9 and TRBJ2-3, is DTGVSQNPRHKITKRGQNVTFRCDPISEHNRLYWYRQTLGQGPEFLTYFQNEAQLEKSRLLSDRFSAERPKGSFSTLEIQRTEQGDSAMYLCASSLDGPTDTQYFGPGTRLTVL.

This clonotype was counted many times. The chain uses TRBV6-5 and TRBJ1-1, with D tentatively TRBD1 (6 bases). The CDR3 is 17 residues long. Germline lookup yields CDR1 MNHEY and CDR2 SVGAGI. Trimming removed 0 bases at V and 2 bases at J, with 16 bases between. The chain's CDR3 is CASSYSDPGTYNTEAFF. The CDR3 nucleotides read TGTGCCAGCAGTTACTCGGATCCAGGGACATACAACACTGAAGCTTTCTTT.

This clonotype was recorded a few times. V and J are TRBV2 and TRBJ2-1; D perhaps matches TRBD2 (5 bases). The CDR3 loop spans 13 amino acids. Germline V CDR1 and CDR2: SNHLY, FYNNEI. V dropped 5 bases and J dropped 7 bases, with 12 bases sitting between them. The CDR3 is CASSLERGNEQFF. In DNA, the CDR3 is TGTGCCAGCAGTCTGGAAAGAGGGAATGAGCAGTTCTTC.

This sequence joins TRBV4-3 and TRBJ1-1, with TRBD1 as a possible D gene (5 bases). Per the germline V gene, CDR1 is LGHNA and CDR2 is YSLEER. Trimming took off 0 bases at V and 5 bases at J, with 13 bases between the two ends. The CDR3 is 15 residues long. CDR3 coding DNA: TGCGCCAGCAGCCAAGACGGACACCTGGGGACTGAAGCTTTCTTT. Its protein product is CASSQDGHLGTEAFF.

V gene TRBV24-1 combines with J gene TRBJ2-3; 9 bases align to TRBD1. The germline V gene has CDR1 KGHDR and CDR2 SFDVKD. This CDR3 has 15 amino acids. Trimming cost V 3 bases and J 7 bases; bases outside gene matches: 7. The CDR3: CATSDPGQGTYTQYF. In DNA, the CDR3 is TGTGCCACCAGTGATCCGGGACAGGGAACGTATACGCAGTATTTT.

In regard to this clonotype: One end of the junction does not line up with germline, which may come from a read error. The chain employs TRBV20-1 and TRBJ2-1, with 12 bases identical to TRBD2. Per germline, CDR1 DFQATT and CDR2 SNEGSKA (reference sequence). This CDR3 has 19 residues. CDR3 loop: CCAPDLTSGGLSSYNEQFF. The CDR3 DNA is TGCTGTGCTCCCGACCTGACTAGCGGGGGCCTGAGCTCCTACAATGAGCAGTTCTTC.

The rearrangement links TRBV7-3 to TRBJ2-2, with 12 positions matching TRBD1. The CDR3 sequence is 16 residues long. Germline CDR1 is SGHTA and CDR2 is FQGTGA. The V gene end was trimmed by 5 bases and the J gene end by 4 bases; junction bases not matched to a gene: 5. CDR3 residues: CASSAGQGAGTGELFF. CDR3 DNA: TGTGCCAGCAGCGCGGGACAGGGGGCAGGCACCGGGGAGCTGTTTTTT.

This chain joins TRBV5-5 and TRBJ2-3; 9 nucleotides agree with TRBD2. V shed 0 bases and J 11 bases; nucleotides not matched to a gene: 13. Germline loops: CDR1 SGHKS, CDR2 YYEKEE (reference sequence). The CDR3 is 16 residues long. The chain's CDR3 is CASSLGTWAGGRRQYF. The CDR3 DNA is TGTGCCAGCAGCTTGGGGACGTGGGCGGGGGGGCGTAGGCAGTATTTT.

CDR3 bases: TGTGCCAGCAGCCAAGTGAGCTATGAGCAGTTCTTC. Translating it yields CASSQVSYEQFF. The V and J genes are TRBV3-1 and TRBJ2-1; no clear D. The CDR3 is 12 residues long. Looked up from germline, CDR1 is LGHDT and CDR2 is YNNKEL (reference sequence). Trimming removed 1 base at V and 8 bases at J, with 6 bases between.

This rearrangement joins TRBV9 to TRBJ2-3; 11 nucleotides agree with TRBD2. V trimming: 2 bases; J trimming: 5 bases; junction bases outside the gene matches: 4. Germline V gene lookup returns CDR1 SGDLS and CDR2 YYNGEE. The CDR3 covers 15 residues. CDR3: CASSVSGRAEDTQYF. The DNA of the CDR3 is TGTGCCAGCAGCGTTAGCGGGAGGGCCGAAGATACGCAGTATTTT.

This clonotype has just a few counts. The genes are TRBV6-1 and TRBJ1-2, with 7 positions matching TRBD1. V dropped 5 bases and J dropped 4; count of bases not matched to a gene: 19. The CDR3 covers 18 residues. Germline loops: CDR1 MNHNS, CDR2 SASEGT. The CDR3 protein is CASSRPPPTGVLLYGYTF. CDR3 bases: TGTGCCAGCAGTCGCCCGCCCCCCACAGGGGTGCTCCTCTATGGCTACACCTTC.

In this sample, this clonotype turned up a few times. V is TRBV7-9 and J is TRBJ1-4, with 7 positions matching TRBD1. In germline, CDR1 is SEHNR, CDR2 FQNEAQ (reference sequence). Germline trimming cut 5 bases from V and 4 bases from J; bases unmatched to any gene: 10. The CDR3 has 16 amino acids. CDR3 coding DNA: TGTGCCAGCAGCCAACAGGGACAGCTTCTTAATGAAAAACTGTTTTTT. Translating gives CASSQQGQLLNEKLFF.

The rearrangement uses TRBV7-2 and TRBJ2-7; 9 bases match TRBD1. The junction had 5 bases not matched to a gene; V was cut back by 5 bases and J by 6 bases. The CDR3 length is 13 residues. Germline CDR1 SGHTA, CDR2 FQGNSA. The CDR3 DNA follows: TGTGCCAGCAGCGCGGACAGGGGTGGCGAGCAGTACTTC. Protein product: CASSADRGGEQYF.

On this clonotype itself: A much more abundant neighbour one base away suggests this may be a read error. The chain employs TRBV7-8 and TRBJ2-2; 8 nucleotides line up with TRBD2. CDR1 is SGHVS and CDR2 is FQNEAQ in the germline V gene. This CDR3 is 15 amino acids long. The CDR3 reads CASRLLAANTGEPFF. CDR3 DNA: TGTGCCAGCAGATTACTAGCGGCGAACACCGGGGAGCCGTTTTTT.

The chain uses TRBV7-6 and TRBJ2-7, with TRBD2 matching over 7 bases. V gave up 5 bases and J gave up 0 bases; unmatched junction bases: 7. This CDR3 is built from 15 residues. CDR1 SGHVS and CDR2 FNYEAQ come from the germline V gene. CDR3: CASSEIAGSSYEQYF. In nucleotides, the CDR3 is TGTGCCAGCAGCGAAATAGCGGGTAGCTCCTACGAGCAGTACTTC.

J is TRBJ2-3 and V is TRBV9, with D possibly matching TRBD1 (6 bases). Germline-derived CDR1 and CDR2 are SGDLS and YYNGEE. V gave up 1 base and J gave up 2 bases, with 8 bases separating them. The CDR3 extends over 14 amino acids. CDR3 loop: CASSVQGNTDTQYF. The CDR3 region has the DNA TGTGCCAGCAGCGTACAGGGGAACACAGATACGCAGTATTTT.

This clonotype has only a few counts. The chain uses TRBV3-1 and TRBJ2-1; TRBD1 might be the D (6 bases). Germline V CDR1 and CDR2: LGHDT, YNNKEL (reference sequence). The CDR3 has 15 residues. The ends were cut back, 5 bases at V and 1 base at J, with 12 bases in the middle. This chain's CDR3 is CASSKSRGSYNEQFF. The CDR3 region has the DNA TGTGCCAGCAGCAAATCTAGGGGGTCCTACAATGAGCAGTTCTTC.

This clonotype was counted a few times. Here the CDR3 reads CSASSGDSPRLDEQFF. CDR3 in DNA: TGCAGTGCTAGTTCGGGAGACAGTCCACGCCTCGATGAGCAGTTCTTC. The gene calls are TRBV20-1 and TRBJ2-1; D is possibly TRBD2 (6 bases). Looked up from germline, CDR1 is DFQATT and CDR2 is SNEGSKA (reference sequence). With 3 bases removed from V and 8 bases from J, the gap between germline ends came to 23 bases. This CDR3 is 16 amino acids long.